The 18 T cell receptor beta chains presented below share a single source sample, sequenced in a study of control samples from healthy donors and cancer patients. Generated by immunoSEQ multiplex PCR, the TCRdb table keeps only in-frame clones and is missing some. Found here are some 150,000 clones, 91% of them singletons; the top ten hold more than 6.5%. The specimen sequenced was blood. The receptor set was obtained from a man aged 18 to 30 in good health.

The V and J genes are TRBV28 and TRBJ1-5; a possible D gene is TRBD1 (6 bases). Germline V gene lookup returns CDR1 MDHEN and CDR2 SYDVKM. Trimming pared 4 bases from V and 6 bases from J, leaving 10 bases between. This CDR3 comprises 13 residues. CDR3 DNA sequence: TGTGCCAGCAGTTACCTACAGGGTCAGCCCCAGCATTTT. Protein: CASSYLQGQPQHF.

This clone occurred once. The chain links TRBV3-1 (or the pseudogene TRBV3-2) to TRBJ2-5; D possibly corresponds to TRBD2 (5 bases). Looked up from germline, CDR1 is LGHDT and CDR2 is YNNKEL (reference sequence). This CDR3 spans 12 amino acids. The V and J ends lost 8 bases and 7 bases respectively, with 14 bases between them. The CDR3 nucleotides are TGTGCCAGCGTGGACTTACCGGGGACCCAGTACTTC. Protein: CASVDLPGTQYF.

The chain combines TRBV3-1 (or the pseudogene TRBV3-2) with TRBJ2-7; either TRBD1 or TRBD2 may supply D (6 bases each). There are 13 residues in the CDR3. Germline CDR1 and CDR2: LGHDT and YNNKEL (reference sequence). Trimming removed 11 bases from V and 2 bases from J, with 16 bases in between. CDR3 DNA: TGTGCCGTCACGGGGGCCGGCCCCTACGAGCAGTACTTC. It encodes CAVTGAGPYEQYF.

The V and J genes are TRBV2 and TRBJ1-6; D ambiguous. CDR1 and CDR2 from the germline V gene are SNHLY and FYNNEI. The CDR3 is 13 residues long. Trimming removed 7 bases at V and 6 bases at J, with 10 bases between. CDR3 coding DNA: TGTGCCAGCACAGCTTTGGGTAATTCACCCCTCCACTTT. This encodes CASTALGNSPLHF. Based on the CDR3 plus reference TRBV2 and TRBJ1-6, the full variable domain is EPEVTQTPSHQVTQMGQEVILRCVPISNHLYFYWYRQILGQKVEFLVSFYNNEISEKSEIFDDQFSVERPDGSNFTLKIRSTKLEDSAMYFCASTALGNSPLHFGNGTRLTVT.

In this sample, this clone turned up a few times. The CDR3 nucleotides read TGTGCCAGCAGTGAAGCGGGGGCTGCGTACAATGAGCAGTTCTTC. The encoded protein is CASSEAGAAYNEQFF. The chain links TRBV2 to TRBJ2-1; the D gene is possibly TRBD1 (6 bases). The V and J ends lost 0 bases and 4 bases respectively, with 10 bases between them. Germline V lookup: CDR1 SNHLY, CDR2 FYNNEI. The CDR3 sequence is 15 residues long.

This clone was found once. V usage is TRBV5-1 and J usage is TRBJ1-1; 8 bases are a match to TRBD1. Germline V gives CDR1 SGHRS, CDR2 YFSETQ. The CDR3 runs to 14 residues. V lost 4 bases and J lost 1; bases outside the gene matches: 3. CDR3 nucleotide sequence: TGCGCCAGCAGCGCCGGGACAGGGAACACTGAAGCTTTCTTT. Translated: CASSAGTGNTEAFF.

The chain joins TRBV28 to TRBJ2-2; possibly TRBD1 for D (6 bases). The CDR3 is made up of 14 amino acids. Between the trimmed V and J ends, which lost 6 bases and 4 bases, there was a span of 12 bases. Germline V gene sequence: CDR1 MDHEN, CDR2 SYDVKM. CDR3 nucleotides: TGTGCCAGCAGACCTACAGGGTCCACCGGGGAGCTGTTTTTT. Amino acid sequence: CASRPTGSTGELFF.

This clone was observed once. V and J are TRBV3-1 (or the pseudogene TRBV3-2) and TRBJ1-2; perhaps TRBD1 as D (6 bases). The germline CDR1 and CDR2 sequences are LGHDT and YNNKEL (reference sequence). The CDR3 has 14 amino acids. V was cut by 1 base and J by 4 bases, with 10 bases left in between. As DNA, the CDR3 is TGTGCCAGCAGCCAAGGAGAGGGGGTCTATGGCTACACCTTC. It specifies CASSQGEGVYGYTF.

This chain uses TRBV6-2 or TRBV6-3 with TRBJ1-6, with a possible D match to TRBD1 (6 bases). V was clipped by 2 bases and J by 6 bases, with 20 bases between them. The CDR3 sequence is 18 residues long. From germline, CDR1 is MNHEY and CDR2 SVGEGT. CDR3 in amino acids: CASSYPSAGTRLNSPLHF. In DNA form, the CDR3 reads TGTGCCAGCAGTTACCCCTCCGCCGGGACACGCCTTAATTCACCCCTCCACTTT.

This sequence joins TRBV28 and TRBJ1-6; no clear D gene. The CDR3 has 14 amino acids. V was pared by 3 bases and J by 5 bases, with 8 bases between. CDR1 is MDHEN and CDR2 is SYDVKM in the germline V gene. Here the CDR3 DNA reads TGTGCCAGCAGTTTGCAGGCCGATAATTCACCCCTCCACTTT. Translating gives CASSLQADNSPLHF. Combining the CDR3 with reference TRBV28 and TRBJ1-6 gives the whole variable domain DVKVTQSSRYLVKRTGEKVFLECVQDMDHENMFWYRQDPGLGLRLIYFSYDVKMKEKGDIPEGYSVSREKKERFSLILESASTNQTSMYLCASSLQADNSPLHFGNGTRLTVT.

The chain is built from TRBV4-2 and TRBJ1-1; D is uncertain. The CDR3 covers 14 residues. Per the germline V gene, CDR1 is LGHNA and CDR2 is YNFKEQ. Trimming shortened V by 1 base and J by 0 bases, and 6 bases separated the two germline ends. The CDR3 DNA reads TGTGCCAGCAGCCAAGGGCAGATGAACACTGAAGCTTTCTTT. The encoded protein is CASSQGQMNTEAFF.

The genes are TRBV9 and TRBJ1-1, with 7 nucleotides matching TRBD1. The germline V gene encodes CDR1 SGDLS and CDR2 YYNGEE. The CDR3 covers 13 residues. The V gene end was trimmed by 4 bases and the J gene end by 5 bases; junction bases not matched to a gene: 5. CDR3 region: CASSRTGRTEAFF. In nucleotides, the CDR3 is TGTGCCAGCAGCCGGACAGGAAGGACTGAAGCTTTCTTT. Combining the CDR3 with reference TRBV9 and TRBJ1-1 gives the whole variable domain DSGVTQTPKHLITATGQRVTLRCSPRSGDLSVYWYQQSLDQGLQFLIQYYNGEERAKGNILERFSAQQFPDLHSELNLSSLELGDSALYFCASSRTGRTEAFFGQGTRLTVV.

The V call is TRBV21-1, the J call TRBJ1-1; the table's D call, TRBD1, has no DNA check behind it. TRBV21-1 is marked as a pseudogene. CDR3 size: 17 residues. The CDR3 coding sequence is TGTGCCAGCAGCAAAGGGTGCGCAGGCCTCTCGAACACTGAAGCTTTCTTT. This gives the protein CASSKGCAGLSNTEAFF.

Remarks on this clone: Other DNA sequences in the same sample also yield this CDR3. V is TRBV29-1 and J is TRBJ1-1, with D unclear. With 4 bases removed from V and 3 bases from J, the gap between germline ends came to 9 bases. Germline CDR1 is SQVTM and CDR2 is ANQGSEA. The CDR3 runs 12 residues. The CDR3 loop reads CSVGWGDTEAFF. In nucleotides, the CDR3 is TGCAGCGTTGGTTGGGGAGACACTGAAGCTTTCTTT. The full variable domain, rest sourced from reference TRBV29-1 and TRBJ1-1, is SAVISQKPSRDICQRGTSLTIQCQVDSQVTMMFWYRQQPGQSLTLIATANQGSEATYESGFVIDKFPISRPNLTFSTLTVSNMSPEDSSIYLCSVGWGDTEAFFGQGTRLTVV.

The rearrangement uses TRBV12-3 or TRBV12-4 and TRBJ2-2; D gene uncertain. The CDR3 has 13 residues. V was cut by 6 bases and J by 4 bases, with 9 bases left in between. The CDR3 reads CASRGRATGELFF. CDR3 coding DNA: TGTGCCAGCAGAGGCAGAGCCACCGGGGAGCTGTTTTTT.

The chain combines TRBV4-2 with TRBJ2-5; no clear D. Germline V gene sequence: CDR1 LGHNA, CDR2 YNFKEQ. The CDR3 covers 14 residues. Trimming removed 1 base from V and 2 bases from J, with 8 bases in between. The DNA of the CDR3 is TGTGCCAGCAGCCAAGCAGGATTTCAAGAGACCCAGTACTTC. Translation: CASSQAGFQETQYF.

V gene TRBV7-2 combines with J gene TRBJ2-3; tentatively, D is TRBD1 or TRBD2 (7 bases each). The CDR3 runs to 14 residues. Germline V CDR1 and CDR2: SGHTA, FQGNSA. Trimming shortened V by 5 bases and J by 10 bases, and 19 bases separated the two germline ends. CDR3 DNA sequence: TGTGCCAGCAGCACCGGGACAGCGGGGCCTGCGCAGTATTTT. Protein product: CASSTGTAGPAQYF.

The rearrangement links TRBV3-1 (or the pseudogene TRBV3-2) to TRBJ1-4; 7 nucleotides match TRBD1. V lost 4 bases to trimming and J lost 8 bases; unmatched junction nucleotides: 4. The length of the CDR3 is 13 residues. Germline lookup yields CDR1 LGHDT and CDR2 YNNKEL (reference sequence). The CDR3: CASSLRGGEKLFF. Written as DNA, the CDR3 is TGTGCCAGCAGCCTCAGGGGGGGCGAAAAACTGTTTTTT.